The 23 T cell receptor beta chains given below trace back to one sample, sequenced in a study of blood T cell repertoires in COVID-19. Generated by immunoSEQ multiplex PCR, the TCRdb table keeps only in-frame clones and is missing some. The sample has about 250,000 clones, 84% seen once. Sequencing used peripheral blood. The receptors stem from a man between 45 and 60 years old with active or convalescent COVID-19.

The J gene is TRBJ1-3, the V gene TRBV18, with TRBD1 matching 7 bases. V trimming: 3 bases; J trimming: 0 bases; junction bases outside the gene matches: 2. The CDR3 length is 15 residues. CDR1 and CDR2 (germline): KGHSH, LQKENI. Here the CDR3 reads CASSPGTDSGNTIYF. In DNA form, the CDR3 reads TGTGCCAGCTCACCCGGGACAGACTCTGGAAACACCATATATTTT. Together with reference TRBV18 and TRBJ1-3, the CDR3 gives the full variable domain: NAGVMQNPRHLVRRRGQEARLRCSPMKGHSHVYWYRQLPEEGLKFMVYLQKENIIDESGMPKERFSAEFPKEGPSILRIQQVVRGDSAAYFCASSPGTDSGNTIYFGEGSWLTVV.

The gene calls are TRBV6-2 or TRBV6-3 and TRBJ2-3; 7 positions match TRBD2. CDR1 and CDR2 from the germline V gene are MNHEY and SVGEGT. The CDR3 spans 14 residues. Losses at the gene ends were 4 bases for V and 3 bases for J; bases not matched to a gene: 4. Written as DNA, the CDR3 is TGTGCCAGCAGTTCTCGGGGGGAAACAGATACGCAGTATTTT. Translating it yields CASSSRGETDTQYF.

The V gene is TRBV7-8, the J gene TRBJ1-3; possibly TRBD1 for D (5 bases). Trimming took off 1 base at V and 1 base at J, with 8 bases between the two ends. This CDR3 is 15 amino acids long. The germline V gene encodes CDR1 SGHVS and CDR2 FQNEAQ. The CDR3 nucleotides are TGTGCCAGCAGCTTAGGACAGTTTTCTGGAAACACCATATATTTT. It codes for CASSLGQFSGNTIYF.

This clone was seen just once. This chain connects TRBV6-1 to TRBJ1-6; D might be TRBD1 (5 bases). This CDR3 has 17 residues. V shed 4 bases and J shed 10 bases, with 23 bases lying between them. In germline, CDR1 is MNHNS, CDR2 SASEGT. The chain's CDR3 is CASSGGGSPATSSPLHF. CDR3 bases: TGTGCCAGCAGTGGGGGGGGTTCTCCCGCAACGAGCTCACCCCTCCACTTT.

V usage is TRBV2 and J usage is TRBJ2-2; 8 bases match TRBD1. Germline V gives CDR1 SNHLY, CDR2 FYNNEI. Trimming at V came to 7 bases and at J to 6 bases, leaving 1 base not matched to a gene. This CDR3 is 12 amino acids long. DNA for the CDR3: TGTGCCAGCACCAGGGGGCCCGGGGAGCTGTTTTTT. It is translated as CASTRGPGELFF.

The chain uses TRBV11-2 and TRBJ2-1; unclear D gene. The V and J ends lost 5 bases and 0 bases respectively, with 11 bases between them. CDR1 and CDR2 from the germline V gene are SGHAT and FQNNGV. CDR3 length equals 15 residues. This CDR3 reads CASSPRLSSYNEQFF. CDR3 bases: TGTGCCAGCAGCCCTCGTCTAAGCTCCTACAATGAGCAGTTCTTC.

The gene calls are TRBV11-2 and TRBJ2-5, with D hard to call. This CDR3 has 12 amino acids. The germline V gene has CDR1 SGHAT and CDR2 FQNNGV. The germline V and J ends were trimmed by 7 bases and 1 base, with 7 bases remaining between them. As DNA, the CDR3 is TGTGCCAGCACTACTACCCAAGAGACCCAGTACTTC. This sequence encodes CASTTTQETQYF.

This chain links TRBV7-6 with TRBJ2-1; the match to TRBD2 covers 7 bases. The CDR3 extends over 14 amino acids. The germline CDR1 and CDR2 sequences are SGHVS and FNYEAQ. Germline trimming cut 5 bases from V and 14 bases from J; bases unmatched to any gene: 15. The CDR3 spells CASSTRGGAMPEFF. As DNA, the CDR3 is TGTGCCAGCAGCACTCGGGGAGGGGCCATGCCCGAGTTCTTC.

V is TRBV7-2 and J is TRBJ1-2; D uncertain. V was clipped by 6 bases and J by 7 bases, with 18 bases between them. The CDR3 covers 14 residues. Germline V gives CDR1 SGHTA, CDR2 FQGNSA. In nucleotides, the CDR3 is TGTGCCAGCAGTCCACCAGGCTTACCGAGTGGCTACACCTTC. Its translation: CASSPPGLPSGYTF.

The J gene is TRBJ2-5, the V gene TRBV29-1; D is uncertain. The CDR3 length is 11 residues. Trimming took off 7 bases at V and 1 base at J, with 7 bases between the two ends. From germline, CDR1 is SQVTM and CDR2 ANQGSEA. The CDR3 nucleotides read TGCAGCGCCGACTCCCAAGAGACCCAGTACTTC. Translated: CSADSQETQYF. Full variable domain (outside the CDR3, taken from reference TRBV29-1 and TRBJ2-5): SAVISQKPSRDICQRGTSLTIQCQVDSQVTMMFWYRQQPGQSLTLIATANQGSEATYESGFVIDKFPISRPNLTFSTLTVSNMSPEDSSIYLCSADSQETQYFGPGTRLLVL.

The chain recombines TRBV6-6 with TRBJ2-7; 9 bases are a match to TRBD1. J lost 0 bases, V lost 3 bases, and 3 bases had no gene match. The CDR3 consists of 15 residues. Germline V CDR1 and CDR2: MNHNY, SVGAGI (reference sequence). The CDR3 sequence is CASSYGGQGSYEQYF. CDR3 nucleotide sequence: TGTGCCAGCAGTTATGGGGGACAGGGCTCCTACGAGCAGTACTTC.

There are a few counts of this clone. The gene calls are TRBV3-1 (or the pseudogene TRBV3-2) and TRBJ2-1; TRBD1 might be the D (6 bases). Germline lookup yields CDR1 LGHDT and CDR2 YNNKEL (reference sequence). V was trimmed by 1 base and J by 2 bases, leaving 9 bases between them. This CDR3 has 15 residues. CDR3 bases: TGTGCCAGCAGCCAAGTGGACAGACCCTACAATGAGCAGTTCTTC. Its protein product is CASSQVDRPYNEQFF.

CDR3 loop: CSAWGGFGYTF. The CDR3 nucleotides read TGCAGTGCATGGGGGGGCTTTGGCTACACCTTC. This chain connects TRBV20-1 to TRBJ1-2; maybe TRBD1 (6 bases). The CDR3 length is 11 residues. V was pared by 6 bases and J by 7 bases, with 12 bases between. Germline CDR1 reads DFQATT; CDR2 reads SNEGSKA (reference sequence).

V is TRBV7-8 and J is TRBJ2-7; TRBD1 aligns across 8 bases. V shed 1 base and J 9 bases; nucleotides not matched to a gene: 5. The CDR3 has 13 amino acids. In germline, CDR1 is SGHVS, CDR2 FQNEAQ. CDR3 residues: CASSLGQGAGQYF. The DNA of the CDR3 is TGTGCCAGCAGCTTAGGCCAGGGGGCTGGGCAGTACTTC.

The V and J genes are TRBV10-3 and TRBJ1-3; weak D call: TRBD1 (5 bases). The CDR3 runs 14 residues. V lost 5 bases to trimming and J lost 3 bases, with 11 bases between them. CDR1 and CDR2 from the germline V gene are ENHRY and SYGVKD. The CDR3 DNA follows: TGTGCCATCAGTATTACGGGGGGTGGAAACACCATATATTTT. This encodes CAISITGGGNTIYF.

The chain combines TRBV7-9 with TRBJ1-4; TRBD1 matches at 9 bases. The germline gives CDR1 SEHNR, CDR2 FQNEAQ (reference sequence). CDR3 length: 16 residues. The junction had 8 bases not matched to a gene; V was cut back by 9 bases and J by 0 bases. The CDR3 region has the DNA TGTGCCAGTGGGACAGGGCAACCAACAACTAATGAAAAACTGTTTTTT. Amino acids: CASGTGQPTTNEKLFF.

The chain recombines TRBV5-1 with TRBJ2-1; D is possibly TRBD1 (6 bases). CDR1 is SGHRS and CDR2 is YFSETQ in the germline V gene. Between the trimmed V and J ends, which lost 0 bases and 4 bases, there was a span of 11 bases. This CDR3 is 15 amino acids long. In DNA, the CDR3 is TGCGCCAGCAGCTTGGAGGACAGCACATACAATGAGCAGTTCTTC. Translated: CASSLEDSTYNEQFF.

This clone was picked up a small number of times. The chain is built from TRBV6-2 or TRBV6-3 and TRBJ1-1, with D unclear. From germline, CDR1 is MNHEY and CDR2 SVGEGT. Trimming left V 0 bases short and J 0 bases short, with 8 bases between. The CDR3 totals 15 residues. The DNA for the CDR3 is TGTGCCAGCAGTTACTCGGAGCTGCTGAACACTGAAGCTTTCTTT. Translation: CASSYSELLNTEAFF.

In its sample, this clone was seen once. The CDR3 protein is CASRGGGEQFF. Written as DNA, the CDR3 is TGTGCCAGCCGGGGAGGTGGTGAGCAGTTCTTC. The chain is built from TRBV12-3 or TRBV12-4 and TRBJ2-1, with D perhaps TRBD2 (6 bases). V gave up 8 bases and J gave up 9 bases, with 11 bases separating them. The CDR3 spans 11 residues.

The J gene is TRBJ1-6, the V gene TRBV7-8; D gene unclear. V lost 2 bases and J 7 bases, leaving 12 bases between the germline ends. Germline values: CDR1 SGHVS, CDR2 FQNEAQ. The CDR3 has 15 residues. CDR3 in amino acids: CASSLNPFQNSPLHF. CDR3 nucleotide sequence: TGTGCCAGCAGCTTAAATCCATTCCAGAATTCACCCCTCCACTTT.

V is TRBV19 and J is TRBJ2-1; tentative D call: TRBD2 (6 bases). The CDR3 consists of 14 residues. V lost 8 bases and J lost 0, with 11 bases in between. Germline-derived CDR1 and CDR2 are LNHDA and SQIVND (reference sequence). CDR3 residues: CASVGRSSYNEQFF. The CDR3 region has the DNA TGTGCCAGTGTTGGGAGGAGCTCCTACAATGAGCAGTTCTTC.

The V gene is TRBV4-1, the J gene TRBJ2-3; 8 bases fit TRBD2. V trimming: 0 bases; J trimming: 1 base; junction bases outside the gene matches: 3. Germline loops: CDR1 MGHRA, CDR2 YSYEKL. The CDR3 consists of 16 residues. The CDR3 sequence: CASSQDVLAGTDTQYF. The CDR3 region has the DNA TGCGCCAGCAGCCAAGATGTACTAGCGGGCACAGATACGCAGTATTTT.

The genes are TRBV9 and TRBJ1-4; tentatively, D is TRBD1 (6 bases). V was clipped by 4 bases and J by 5 bases, with 15 bases between them. CDR3 length: 15 amino acids. Germline V gives CDR1 SGDLS, CDR2 YYNGEE. DNA for the CDR3: TGTGCCAGCAGCCCCAGACAGGTCCAGAATGAAAAACTGTTTTTT. It is translated as CASSPRQVQNEKLFF.